This entry is about one TCR beta chain. Individual cDNA molecules were tagged with unique molecular identifiers, the study reported. TCRdb fed the 5' RACE reads into MiXCR, producing one record per CDR3 protein. The table lists over 45,000 distinct CDR3 sequences, roughly 16% of them singletons. The CDR3 covers 19 residues. Germline V gives CDR1 MGHRA, CDR2 YSYEKL. Trimming removed 0 bases from V and 2 bases from J, with 20 bases in between. The data were taken from a study of early T cells in non-severe SARS-CoV-2 infection. This specimen consisted of whole blood, obtained at baseline. This TCR was recovered from an adult who was a healthcare worker with PCR-confirmed SARS-CoV-2 infection or an uninfected control (not recorded which). The V call is TRBV4-1, the J call TRBJ2-1; D remains ambiguous. CDR3 nucleotide sequence: TGCGCCAGCAGCCAAGATCCGTTCTTGAAGCGAGGACCCTACAATGAGCAGTTCTTC. It is translated as CASSQDPFLKRGPYNEQFF.